The present T cell receptor (beta chain) was sequenced within a study of blood T cell repertoires in COVID-19. Study in general: Material from acute and convalescent COVID-19 was sourced from the United States, Italy and Spain.

The authors' processing: The assay estimated nucleated cells by amplifying reference gene primers. Assay: immunoSEQ multiplex PCR; the TCRdb copy retains only in-frame clones and omits some. The V and J calls and clone size are taken from that table; D and trimming were inferred from the DNA. The sample lists approximately 500,000 clones, 80% to 90% occurring once. The CDR3 has 16 amino acids. V lost 4 bases and J lost 4, with 18 bases in between. Germline V CDR1 and CDR2: SGHRS, YFSETQ. The sequence came from a human donor in a cohort sampled during active COVID-19. Sequenced sample: peripheral blood. This chain connects TRBV5-1 to TRBJ1-3; TRBD1 is a possible D gene (6 bases). CDR3 region: CASSVYRVGEGNTIYF. CDR3 bases: TGCGCCAGCAGCGTGTACAGGGTCGGCGAGGGAAACACCATATATTTT.